The 24 T cell receptor beta chains below all came from one sample that was sequenced in a study of T cells after yellow fever vaccination. TCRdb passed the 5' RACE reads through MiXCR, listing each CDR3 protein once. The sample contains approximately 600,000 distinct CDR3 sequences, 10% to 15% of which appear only once. The sequences come from PBMCs, collected on the day of the yellow fever booster vaccination. These receptors all come from a young man who received the YFV17D yellow fever vaccine.

This clonotype was seen a handful of times. The CDR3 nucleotides read TGTGCCACCGACAGGGAGGGAGAGACCCAGTACTTC. Protein: CATDREGETQYF. The chain combines TRBV7-9 with TRBJ2-5; possibly TRBD1 or TRBD2 for D (7 bases each). The CDR3 is made up of 12 amino acids. V was cut by 10 bases and J by 4 bases, with 13 bases left in between. CDR1 is SEHNR and CDR2 is FQNEAQ in the germline V gene (reference sequence).

CDR3 protein: CSAIRAGGGNEQFF. DNA for the CDR3: TGCAGTGCTATCAGGGCGGGAGGCGGCAATGAGCAGTTCTTC. This chain connects TRBV20-1 to TRBJ2-1; 8 bases map to TRBD2. CDR3 length: 14 amino acids. Trimming at V came to 4 bases and at J to 6 bases, leaving 8 bases not matched to a gene. In germline, CDR1 is DFQATT, CDR2 SNEGSKA (reference sequence).

This clonotype was seen a handful of times. This rearrangement joins TRBV4-3 to TRBJ2-1, with TRBD2 matching over 10 bases. Germline V gene lookup returns CDR1 LGHNA and CDR2 YSLEER. With V trimmed by 3 bases and J by 2 bases, 7 bases remained unmatched. CDR3 size: 17 residues. CDR3 loop: CASSQELAGRTYNEQFF. CDR3 nucleotide sequence: TGCGCCAGCAGCCAGGAACTAGCGGGAAGGACCTACAATGAGCAGTTCTTC.

This clonotype occurred a few times. The CDR3 sequence: CASTPGWNEQFF. The CDR3 DNA reads as TGTGCCAGCACACCAGGGTGGAATGAGCAGTTCTTC. V usage is TRBV6-2 or TRBV6-3 and J usage is TRBJ2-1; possible D gene TRBD1, 5 bases. Germline lookup yields CDR1 MNHEY and CDR2 SVGEGT. The V gene lost 7 bases and the J gene lost 7 bases, with 11 bases spanning the gap. This CDR3 spans 12 amino acids.

The chain recombines TRBV7-2 with TRBJ2-1; D is perhaps TRBD2 (5 bases). With 5 bases removed from V and 5 bases from J, the gap between germline ends came to 10 bases. From germline, CDR1 is SGHTA and CDR2 FQGNSA. This CDR3 is 13 amino acids long. The CDR3 region is CASSHREHNEQFF. The CDR3 DNA reads as TGTGCCAGCAGCCATCGGGAACACAATGAGCAGTTCTTC.

The chain employs TRBV12-3 or TRBV12-4 and TRBJ2-1; 12 bases align to TRBD2. This CDR3 is built from 15 residues. V gave up 1 base and J gave up 8 bases; unmatched junction bases: 3. The CDR3 DNA reads TGTGCCAGCAGTTTAGGGCTAGCGGGAGGGGATGAGCAGTTCTTC. Translating gives CASSLGLAGGDEQFF.

This rearrangement joins TRBV5-1 to TRBJ2-7; the match to TRBD2 covers 10 bases. CDR3 length equals 15 residues. Germline V lookup: CDR1 SGHRS, CDR2 YFSETQ. Losses at the gene ends were 2 bases for V and 5 bases for J; bases not matched to a gene: 7. CDR3 DNA sequence: TGCGCCAGCAGCTTAAGCGGGAGGGGGCGCGACGAGCAGTACTTC. Its protein is CASSLSGRGRDEQYF. Full variable domain (outside the CDR3, taken from reference TRBV5-1 and TRBJ2-7): KAGVTQTPRYLIKTRGQQVTLSCSPISGHRSVSWYQQTPGQGLQFLFEYFSETQRNKGNFPGRFSGRQFSNSRSEMNVSTLELGDSALYLCASSLSGRGRDEQYFGPGTRLTVT.

The chain combines TRBV14 with TRBJ2-1; the match to TRBD2 covers 12 bases. The CDR3 extends over 16 amino acids. The germline V gene encodes CDR1 SGHDN and CDR2 FVKESK. The V and J ends lost 3 bases and 6 bases, in that order; junction bases with no gene match: 6. The CDR3 DNA reads TGTGCCAGCAGCCACAGACTAGCGGGAGTTGGCAATGAGCAGTTCTTC. Its protein product is CASSHRLAGVGNEQFF.

This clonotype was picked up a small number of times. The chain joins TRBV6-1 to TRBJ2-7; tentative D call: TRBD2 (5 bases). V dropped 5 bases and J dropped 4 bases, with 12 bases sitting between them. The CDR3 has 13 residues. Germline V gene data show CDR1 as MNHNS and CDR2 as SASEGT. The CDR3: CASSLLWEYEQYF. CDR3 nucleotide sequence: TGTGCCAGCAGTCTCCTATGGGAGTACGAGCAGTACTTC.

This clonotype was seen a handful of times. J is TRBJ2-7 and V is TRBV7-3; either TRBD1 or TRBD2 may fit D (5 bases each). CDR3 length equals 13 residues. Trimming shortened V by 5 bases and J by 4 bases, and 12 bases separated the two germline ends. From germline, CDR1 is SGHTA and CDR2 FQGTGA. CDR3 sequence (DNA): TGTGCCAGCAGCCTGGGACCGAAATACGAGCAGTACTTC. Its protein product is CASSLGPKYEQYF.

This clonotype came up a few times. This sequence joins TRBV6-5 and TRBJ1-3; D is perhaps TRBD1 (5 bases). The V and J ends lost 2 bases and 1 base respectively, with 12 bases between them. This CDR3 spans 16 amino acids. Germline CDR1 reads MNHEY; CDR2 reads SVGAGI. CDR3 nucleotides: TGTGCCAGCAGTTACATGTGGGGGGAGTCTGGAAACACCATATATTTT. It codes for CASSYMWGESGNTIYF.

The chain recombines TRBV24-1 with TRBJ1-4; TRBD1 matches at 11 bases. Germline V gives CDR1 KGHDR, CDR2 SFDVKD. The CDR3 is made up of 18 amino acids. The V and J ends lost 3 bases and 5 bases, in that order; junction bases with no gene match: 10. CDR3 residues: CATSDGGQGAGKNEKLFF. CDR3 bases: TGTGCCACCAGTGATGGTGGACAGGGGGCGGGCAAGAATGAAAAACTGTTTTTT.

This clonotype was counted ten times or more. This chain uses TRBV5-6 with TRBJ2-7; unclear D gene. CDR3 size: 12 residues. The ends were cut back, 2 bases at V and 2 bases at J, with 5 bases in the middle. Germline CDR1 is SGHDT and CDR2 is YYEEEE. The CDR3 here is CASSLAAYEQYF. The CDR3 DNA is TGTGCCAGCAGCTTAGCTGCCTACGAGCAGTACTTC.

This clonotype was detected only a few times. The V gene is TRBV18, the J gene TRBJ2-1; 7 bases line up with TRBD1. Germline assignment: CDR1 KGHSH and CDR2 LQKENI. Trimming cost V 3 bases and J 4 bases; bases outside gene matches: 9. The length of the CDR3 is 16 residues. CDR3 in DNA: TGTGCCAGCTCACCCGCCACCGGGACAGTATACAATGAGCAGTTCTTC. Its translation is CASSPATGTVYNEQFF.

This clonotype was counted only a few times. The chain carries TRBV7-9 and TRBJ2-3; 10 bases match TRBD2. Germline V gene data show CDR1 as SEHNR and CDR2 as FQNEAQ (reference sequence). The length of the CDR3 is 16 residues. V lost 6 bases, J lost 1 base, and 7 bases stayed unmatched. The CDR3 region has the DNA TGTGCCAGCAGTTACGCTAGCGGGAGTGGCACAGATACGCAGTATTTT. Translated: CASSYASGSGTDTQYF.

This clonotype came up a few times. The gene calls are TRBV5-5 and TRBJ2-3, with TRBD2 matching 8 bases. V lost 4 bases, J lost 5 bases, and 9 bases stayed unmatched. CDR3 length: 15 amino acids. CDR1 SGHKS and CDR2 YYEKEE come from the germline V gene (reference sequence). This CDR3 is CASSGQSGSVDTQYF. For the CDR3, the DNA is TGTGCCAGCAGCGGGCAGAGCGGGAGTGTAGATACGCAGTATTTT.

This clonotype was counted at least ten times. V and J are TRBV29-1 and TRBJ2-7; D is undetermined. Germline V CDR1 and CDR2: SQVTM, ANQGSEA. The CDR3 is 12 residues long. Here the CDR3 reads CSVVGSRNEQYF. The DNA of the CDR3 is TGCAGTGTAGTGGGTAGTCGCAACGAGCAGTACTTC.

The V and J genes are TRBV24-1 and TRBJ2-1; tentative D call: TRBD1 (6 bases). The CDR3 is 15 residues long. CDR1 is KGHDR, CDR2 SFDVKD, per germline. Between the trimmed V and J ends, which lost 1 base and 6 bases, there was a span of 12 bases. In DNA, the CDR3 is TGTGCCACCAGTGATTTTCAGGGGTCCGGCAATGAGCAGTTCTTC. Its translation is CATSDFQGSGNEQFF.

This clonotype was picked up a small number of times. The chain links TRBV6-1 to TRBJ2-3; 11 nucleotides line up with TRBD2. Germline CDR1 reads MNHNS; CDR2 reads SASEGT. V lost 6 bases and J lost 5; bases outside the gene matches: 13. The CDR3 is made up of 17 amino acids. The CDR3 nucleotides read TGTGCCAGCAGCCCTCCCGGACTAGCGGGCCTTCGAGATACGCAGTATTTT. Protein product: CASSPPGLAGLRDTQYF.

This clonotype has just a few counts. The genes are TRBV20-1 and TRBJ1-2, with D possibly matching TRBD1 (5 bases). The CDR3 totals 15 residues. Germline values: CDR1 DFQATT, CDR2 SNEGSKA (reference sequence). V shed 0 bases and J shed 2 bases, with 13 bases lying between them. CDR3 bases: TGCAGTGCTAGAGATAGGAGGCGGACAAACTATGGCTACACCTTC. Translating gives CSARDRRRTNYGYTF.

There are a few counts of this clonotype. The chain recombines TRBV6-1 with TRBJ1-5; the D gene is possibly TRBD1 (6 bases). From germline, CDR1 is MNHNS and CDR2 SASEGT. The CDR3 contains 15 residues. V was clipped by 6 bases and J by 0 bases, with 12 bases between them. This CDR3 is CASRIGQHSNQPQHF. The CDR3 region has the DNA TGTGCCAGCAGGATTGGACAGCATAGCAATCAGCCCCAGCATTTT.

The chain has TRBV2 and TRBJ2-1, with D possibly being TRBD2 (5 bases). The CDR3 loop spans 16 amino acids. From germline, CDR1 is SNHLY and CDR2 FYNNEI. Trimming pared 2 bases from V and 4 bases from J, leaving 15 bases between. CDR3 in amino acids: CASSELPGINYNEQFF. As DNA, the CDR3 is TGTGCCAGCAGTGAATTGCCCGGGATCAATTACAATGAGCAGTTCTTC.

This clonotype occurred a few times. The chain couples TRBV20-1 to TRBJ2-1, with TRBD2 matching over 9 bases. This CDR3 comprises 15 residues. The germline V gene encodes CDR1 DFQATT and CDR2 SNEGSKA (reference sequence). V lost 6 bases to trimming and J lost 3 bases; unmatched junction nucleotides: 9. The CDR3 DNA sequence: TGCAGTGCCAGTAGCGGGAGAGGGGTCTACAATGAGCAGTTCTTC. Translated: CSASSGRGVYNEQFF.

In its sample, this clonotype was seen a few times. The V gene is TRBV5-1, the J gene TRBJ2-7; TRBD2 agrees at 12 bases. J gave up 5 bases and V 0 bases, and 6 bases lay outside the gene matches. Per germline, CDR1 SGHRS and CDR2 YFSETQ. There are 16 residues in the CDR3. The CDR3, as DNA: TGCGCCAGCAGCTTGGTCCGACTAGCGGGAGTGAACGAGCAGTACTTC. It encodes CASSLVRLAGVNEQYF. Using reference TRBV5-1 and TRBJ2-7 for the parts outside the CDR3, the full variable domain is KAGVTQTPRYLIKTRGQQVTLSCSPISGHRSVSWYQQTPGQGLQFLFEYFSETQRNKGNFPGRFSGRQFSNSRSEMNVSTLELGDSALYLCASSLVRLAGVNEQYFGPGTRLTVT.